This record looks at one T cell receptor (beta chain) sequence and its context. Its antigen is currently unknown. Some clones are missing from TCRdb's copy, which holds only in-frame ones; the method was immunoSEQ multiplex PCR. The sample shows 250,000 or so clones, roughly 87% of them seen only once. This sample stems from a study of cytomegalovirus exposure and HLA in healthy donors. Study information: A subsequent analysis stated that the 120 or so validation repertoires were run on the same platform as the 650 to 850 first-cohort repertoires. Findings and limits, study-wide: The study listed 164 cytomegalovirus-associated TCR beta chains. First-cohort TCR clusters tended to co-occur in the approximately 110 validation repertoires, a later analysis found. Most observed TCR sequences were rare, whereas some public TCRs were detected in many donors.

The V gene's germline CDR1 is GTSNPN and CDR2 SVGIG (reference sequence). V gave up 0 bases and J gave up 6 bases, with 18 bases separating them. The CDR3 totals 16 residues. The receptor's source is a man between 18 and 35 years old in good health and CMV-seropositive. The chain joins TRBV30 to TRBJ1-5, with D perhaps TRBD1 (5 bases). Sequenced: PBMCs. This chain's CDR3 is CAWSVGRGAGAQPQHF. The CDR3 DNA reads TGTGCCTGGAGTGTTGGTCGGGGCGCGGGAGCTCAGCCCCAGCATTTT.